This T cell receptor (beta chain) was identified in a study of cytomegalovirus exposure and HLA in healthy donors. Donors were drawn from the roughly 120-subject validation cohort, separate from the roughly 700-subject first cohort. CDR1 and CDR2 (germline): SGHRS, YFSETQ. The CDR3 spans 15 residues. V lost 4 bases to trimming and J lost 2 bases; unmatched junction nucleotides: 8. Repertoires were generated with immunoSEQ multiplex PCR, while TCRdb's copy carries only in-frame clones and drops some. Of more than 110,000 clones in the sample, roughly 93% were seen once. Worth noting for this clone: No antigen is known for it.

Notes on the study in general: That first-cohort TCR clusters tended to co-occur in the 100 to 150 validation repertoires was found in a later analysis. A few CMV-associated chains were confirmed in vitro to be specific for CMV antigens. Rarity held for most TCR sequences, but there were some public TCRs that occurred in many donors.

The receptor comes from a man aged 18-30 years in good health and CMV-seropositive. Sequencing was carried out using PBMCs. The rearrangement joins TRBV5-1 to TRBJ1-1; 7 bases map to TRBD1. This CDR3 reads CASSTLTGQNTEAFF. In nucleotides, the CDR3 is TGCGCCAGCAGCACCTTGACAGGGCAAAACACTGAAGCTTTCTTT. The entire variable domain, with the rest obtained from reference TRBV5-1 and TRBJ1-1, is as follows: KAGVTQTPRYLIKTRGQQVTLSCSPISGHRSVSWYQQTPGQGLQFLFEYFSETQRNKGNFPGRFSGRQFSNSRSEMNVSTLELGDSALYLCASSTLTGQNTEAFFGQGTRLTVV.